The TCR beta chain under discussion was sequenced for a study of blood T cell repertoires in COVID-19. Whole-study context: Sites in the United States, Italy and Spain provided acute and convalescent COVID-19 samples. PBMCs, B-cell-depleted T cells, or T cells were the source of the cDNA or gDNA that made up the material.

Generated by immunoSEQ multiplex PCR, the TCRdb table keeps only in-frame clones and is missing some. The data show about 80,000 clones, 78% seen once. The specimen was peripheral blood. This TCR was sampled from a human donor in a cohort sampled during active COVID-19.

CDR3 residues: CASRGDRTGDEQFF. DNA of the CDR3: TGTGCCAGCAGAGGGGACAGGACTGGGGATGAGCAGTTCTTC. The chain links TRBV2 to TRBJ2-1; 8 bases are shared with TRBD1. Germline assignment: CDR1 SNHLY and CDR2 FYNNEI. J gave up 8 bases and V 6 bases, and 9 bases lay outside the gene matches. The CDR3 is made up of 14 amino acids.